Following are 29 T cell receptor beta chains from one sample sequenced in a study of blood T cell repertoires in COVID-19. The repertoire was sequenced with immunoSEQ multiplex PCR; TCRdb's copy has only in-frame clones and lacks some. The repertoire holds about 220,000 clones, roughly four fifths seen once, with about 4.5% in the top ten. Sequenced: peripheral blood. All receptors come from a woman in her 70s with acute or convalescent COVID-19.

CDR3 amino acids: CASSPLHLNTEAFF. The CDR3 nucleotides are TGTGCCAGCTCACCTTTACATTTGAACACTGAAGCTTTCTTT. The rearrangement uses TRBV18 and TRBJ1-1; D gene unclear. V lost 3 bases to trimming and J lost 0 bases, with 8 bases between them. This CDR3 comprises 14 residues. Germline V gene data show CDR1 as KGHSH and CDR2 as LQKENI. Full variable domain (outside the CDR3, taken from reference TRBV18 and TRBJ1-1): NAGVMQNPRHLVRRRGQEARLRCSPMKGHSHVYWYRQLPEEGLKFMVYLQKENIIDESGMPKERFSAEFPKEGPSILRIQQVVRGDSAAYFCASSPLHLNTEAFFGQGTRLTVV.

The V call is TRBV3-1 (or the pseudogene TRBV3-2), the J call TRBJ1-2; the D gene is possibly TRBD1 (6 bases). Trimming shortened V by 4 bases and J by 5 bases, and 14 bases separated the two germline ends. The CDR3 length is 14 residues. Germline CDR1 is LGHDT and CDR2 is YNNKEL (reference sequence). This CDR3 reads CASSPSQGPYGYTF. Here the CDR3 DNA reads TGTGCCAGCAGCCCCTCCCAGGGGCCTTATGGCTACACCTTC.

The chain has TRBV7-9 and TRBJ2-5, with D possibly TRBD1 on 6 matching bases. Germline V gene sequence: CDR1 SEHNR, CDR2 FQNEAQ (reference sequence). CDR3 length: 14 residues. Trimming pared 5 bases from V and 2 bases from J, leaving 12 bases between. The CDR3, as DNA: TGTGCCAGCAGCACCGCTGGACAGCAAGAGACCCAGTACTTC. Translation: CASSTAGQQETQYF.

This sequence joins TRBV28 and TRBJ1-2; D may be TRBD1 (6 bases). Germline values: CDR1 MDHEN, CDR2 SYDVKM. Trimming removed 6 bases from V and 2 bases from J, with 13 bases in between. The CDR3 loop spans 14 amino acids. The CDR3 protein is CASSEDSFNYGYTF. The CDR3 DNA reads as TGTGCCAGCAGCGAGGACAGCTTCAACTATGGCTACACCTTC.

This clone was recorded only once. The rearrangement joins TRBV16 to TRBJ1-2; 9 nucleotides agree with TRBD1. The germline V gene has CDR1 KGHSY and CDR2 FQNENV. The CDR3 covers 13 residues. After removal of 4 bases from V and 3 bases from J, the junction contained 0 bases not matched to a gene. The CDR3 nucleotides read TGTGCCAGCAGCCGGGACAGGGACTATGGCTACACCTTC. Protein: CASSRDRDYGYTF.

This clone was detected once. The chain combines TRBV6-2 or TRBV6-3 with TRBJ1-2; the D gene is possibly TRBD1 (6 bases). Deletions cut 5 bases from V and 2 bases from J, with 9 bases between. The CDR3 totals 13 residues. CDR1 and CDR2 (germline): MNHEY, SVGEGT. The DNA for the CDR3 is TGTGCCAGCAGTGGACAGACAAACTATGGCTACACCTTC. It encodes CASSGQTNYGYTF.

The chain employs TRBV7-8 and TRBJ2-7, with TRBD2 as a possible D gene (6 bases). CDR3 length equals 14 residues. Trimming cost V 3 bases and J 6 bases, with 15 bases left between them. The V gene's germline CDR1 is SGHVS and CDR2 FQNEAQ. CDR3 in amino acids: CASSLVPGGAEQYF. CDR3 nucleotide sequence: TGTGCCAGCAGCTTGGTACCGGGCGGGGCCGAGCAGTACTTC.

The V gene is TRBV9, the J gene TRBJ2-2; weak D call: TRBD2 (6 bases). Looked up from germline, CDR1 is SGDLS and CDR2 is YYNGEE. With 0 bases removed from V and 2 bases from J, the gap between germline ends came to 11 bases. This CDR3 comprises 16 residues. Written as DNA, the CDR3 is TGTGCCAGCAGCGTAGGGTCGGGGGTTAACACCGGGGAGCTGTTTTTT. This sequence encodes CASSVGSGVNTGELFF.

CDR3 amino acids: CASSQEGPTSYEQYF. CDR3 sequence (DNA): TGCGCCAGCAGCCAAGAGGGGCCGACCTCCTACGAGCAGTACTTC. The chain employs TRBV4-3 and TRBJ2-7; perhaps TRBD1 as D (5 bases). The CDR3 runs to 15 residues. The V and J ends lost 0 bases and 0 bases respectively, with 9 bases between them. The germline CDR1 and CDR2 sequences are LGHNA and YSLEER.

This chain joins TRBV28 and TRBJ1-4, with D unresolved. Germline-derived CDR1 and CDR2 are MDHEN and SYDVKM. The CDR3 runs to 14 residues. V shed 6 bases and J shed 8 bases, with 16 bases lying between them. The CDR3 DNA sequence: TGTGCCAGCAGCTTGCGTCAAGAGTGGGAAAAACTGTTTTTT. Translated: CASSLRQEWEKLFF.

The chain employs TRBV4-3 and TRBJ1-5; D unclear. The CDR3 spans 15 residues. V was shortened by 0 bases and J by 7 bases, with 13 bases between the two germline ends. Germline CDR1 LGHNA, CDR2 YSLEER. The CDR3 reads CASSQDRGKYQPQHF. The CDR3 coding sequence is TGCGCCAGCAGCCAAGACAGAGGGAAGTACCAGCCCCAGCATTTT.

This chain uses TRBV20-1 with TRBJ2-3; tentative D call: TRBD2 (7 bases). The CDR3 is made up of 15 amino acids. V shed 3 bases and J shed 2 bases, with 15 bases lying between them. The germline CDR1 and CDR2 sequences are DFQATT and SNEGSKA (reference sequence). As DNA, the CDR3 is TGCAGTGCTAGTGGGCGGGGGCCCAACACAGATACGCAGTATTTT. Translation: CSASGRGPNTDTQYF.

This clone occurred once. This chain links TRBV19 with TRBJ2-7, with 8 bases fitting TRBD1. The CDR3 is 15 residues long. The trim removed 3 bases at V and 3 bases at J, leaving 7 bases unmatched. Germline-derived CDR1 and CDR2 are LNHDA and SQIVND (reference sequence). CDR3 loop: CASSIRQGTYYEQYF. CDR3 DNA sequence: TGTGCCAGTAGTATCAGACAGGGGACTTACTACGAGCAGTACTTC.

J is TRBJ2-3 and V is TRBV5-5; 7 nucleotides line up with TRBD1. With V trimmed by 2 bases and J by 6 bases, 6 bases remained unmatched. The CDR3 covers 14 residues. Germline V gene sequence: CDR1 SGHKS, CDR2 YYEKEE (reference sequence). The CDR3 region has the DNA TGTGCCAGCAGCTTAGGGGACAGTTACGATACGCAGTATTTT. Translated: CASSLGDSYDTQYF.

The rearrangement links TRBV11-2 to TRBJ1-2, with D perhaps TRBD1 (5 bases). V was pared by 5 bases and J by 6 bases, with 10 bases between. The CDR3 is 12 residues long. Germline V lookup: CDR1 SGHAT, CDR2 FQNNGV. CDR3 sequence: CASSRDRDGYTF. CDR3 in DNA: TGTGCCAGCAGCCGCGACAGAGATGGCTACACCTTC.

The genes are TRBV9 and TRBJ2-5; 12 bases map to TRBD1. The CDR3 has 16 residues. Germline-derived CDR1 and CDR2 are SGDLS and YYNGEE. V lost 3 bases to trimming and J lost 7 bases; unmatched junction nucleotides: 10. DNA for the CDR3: TGTGCCAGCAGCGGACCCGGGACAGGGGGCGCGGGGACCCAGTACTTC. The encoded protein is CASSGPGTGGAGTQYF.

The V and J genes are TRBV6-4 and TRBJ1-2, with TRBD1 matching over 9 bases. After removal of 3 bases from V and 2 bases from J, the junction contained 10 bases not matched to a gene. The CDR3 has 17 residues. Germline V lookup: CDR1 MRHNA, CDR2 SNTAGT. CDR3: CASSDTGRTGENYGYTF. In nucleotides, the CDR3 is TGTGCCAGCAGTGATACGGGGAGGACAGGGGAGAACTATGGCTACACCTTC.

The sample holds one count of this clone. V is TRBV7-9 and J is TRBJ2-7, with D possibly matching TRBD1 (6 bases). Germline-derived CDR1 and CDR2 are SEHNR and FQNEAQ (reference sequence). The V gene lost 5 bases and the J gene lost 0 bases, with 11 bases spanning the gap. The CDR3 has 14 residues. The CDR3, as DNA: TGTGCCAGCAGCGCCGGACAGTACTCCTACGAGCAGTACTTC. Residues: CASSAGQYSYEQYF.

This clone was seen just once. CDR3 amino acids: CASSSPSGPQHF. The CDR3 coding sequence is TGTGCCAGCAGCTCCCCCAGCGGGCCCCAGCATTTT. This rearrangement joins TRBV7-6 to TRBJ1-5, with no clear D. This CDR3 contains 12 residues. Germline V gene data show CDR1 as SGHVS and CDR2 as FNYEAQ. The V gene lost 4 bases and the J gene lost 9 bases, with 10 bases spanning the gap.

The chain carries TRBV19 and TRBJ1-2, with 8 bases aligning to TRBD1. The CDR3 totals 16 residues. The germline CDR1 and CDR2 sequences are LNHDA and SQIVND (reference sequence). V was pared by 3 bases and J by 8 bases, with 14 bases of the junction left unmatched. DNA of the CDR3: TGTGCCAGTAGTATCGGTCAGGGGGCCTACGTCGGGGGCTACACCTTC. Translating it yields CASSIGQGAYVGGYTF.

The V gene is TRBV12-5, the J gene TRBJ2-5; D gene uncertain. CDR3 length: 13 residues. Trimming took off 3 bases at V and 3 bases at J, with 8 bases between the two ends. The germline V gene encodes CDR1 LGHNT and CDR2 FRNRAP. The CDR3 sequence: CASGFDWEETQYF. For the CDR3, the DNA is TGTGCTAGTGGTTTTGACTGGGAAGAGACCCAGTACTTC.

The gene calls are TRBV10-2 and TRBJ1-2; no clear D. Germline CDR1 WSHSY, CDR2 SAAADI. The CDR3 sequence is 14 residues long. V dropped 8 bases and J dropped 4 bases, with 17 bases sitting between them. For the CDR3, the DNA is TGCGCCAGCTCGGCACAGACAACTTTCTATGGCTACACCTTC. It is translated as CASSAQTTFYGYTF.

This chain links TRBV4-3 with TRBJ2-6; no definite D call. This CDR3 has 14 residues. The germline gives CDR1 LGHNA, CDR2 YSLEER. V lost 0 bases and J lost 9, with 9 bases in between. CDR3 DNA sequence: TGCGCCAGCAGCCAAGATCGGGTAGTCAACGTCCTGACTTTC. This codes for CASSQDRVVNVLTF.

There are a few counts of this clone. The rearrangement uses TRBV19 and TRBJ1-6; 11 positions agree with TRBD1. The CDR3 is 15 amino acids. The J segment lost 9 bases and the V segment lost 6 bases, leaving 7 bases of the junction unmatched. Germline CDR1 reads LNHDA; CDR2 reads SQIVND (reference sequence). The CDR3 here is CASRPGTGGSSPLHF. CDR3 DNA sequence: TGTGCCAGTAGACCCGGGACAGGGGGTAGTTCACCCCTCCACTTT.

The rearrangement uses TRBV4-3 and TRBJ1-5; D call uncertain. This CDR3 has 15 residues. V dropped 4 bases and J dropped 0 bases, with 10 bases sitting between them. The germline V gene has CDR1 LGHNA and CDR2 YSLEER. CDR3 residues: CASSPKRSSNQPQHF. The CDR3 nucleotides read TGCGCCAGCAGCCCAAAACGGAGTAGCAATCAGCCCCAGCATTTT.

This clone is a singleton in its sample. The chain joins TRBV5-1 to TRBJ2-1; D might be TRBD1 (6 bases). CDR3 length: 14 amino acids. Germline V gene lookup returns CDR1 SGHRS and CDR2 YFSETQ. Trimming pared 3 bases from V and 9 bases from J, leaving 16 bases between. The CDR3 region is CASSSSTQGGEQFF. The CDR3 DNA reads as TGCGCCAGCAGCTCAAGTACACAGGGTGGTGAGCAGTTCTTC.

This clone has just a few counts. The CDR3 region is CASSPASTTDTQYF. As DNA, the CDR3 is TGTGCCAGCAGCCCGGCTAGCACCACAGATACGCAGTATTTT. V gene TRBV7-2 combines with J gene TRBJ2-3; maybe TRBD2 (5 bases). Germline V lookup: CDR1 SGHTA, CDR2 FQGNSA. CDR3 length: 14 residues. Deletions cut 5 bases from V and 2 bases from J, with 11 bases between.

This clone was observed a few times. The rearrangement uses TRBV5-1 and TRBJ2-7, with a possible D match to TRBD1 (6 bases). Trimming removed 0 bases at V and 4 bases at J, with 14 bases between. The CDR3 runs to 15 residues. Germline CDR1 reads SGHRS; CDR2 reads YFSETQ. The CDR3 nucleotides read TGCGCCAGCAGCTTGGAAACAGGGTATAATTACGAGCAGTACTTC. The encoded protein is CASSLETGYNYEQYF. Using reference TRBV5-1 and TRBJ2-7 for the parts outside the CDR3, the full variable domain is KAGVTQTPRYLIKTRGQQVTLSCSPISGHRSVSWYQQTPGQGLQFLFEYFSETQRNKGNFPGRFSGRQFSNSRSEMNVSTLELGDSALYLCASSLETGYNYEQYFGPGTRLTVT.

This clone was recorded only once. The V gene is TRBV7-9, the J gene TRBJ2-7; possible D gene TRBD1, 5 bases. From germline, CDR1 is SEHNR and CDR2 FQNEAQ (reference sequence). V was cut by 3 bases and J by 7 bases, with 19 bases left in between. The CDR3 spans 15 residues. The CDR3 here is CASSLAEVPQGEQYF. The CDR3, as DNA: TGTGCCAGCAGCTTGGCCGAGGTCCCCCAGGGTGAGCAGTACTTC.